The 8 T cell receptor beta chains in this list originate from one sample, sequenced in a study of CD8 T cells in ankylosing spondylitis. TCRdb independently ran MiXCR on the 5' RACE reads; one entry per CDR3 protein. The sample gives about 180,000 distinct CDR3 sequences, around 9.6% of which show up once; about 16% is in the top ten. Sequencing was carried out using blood, either unsorted or a sorted T cell fraction (not recorded which). All receptors derive from a female donor with ankylosing spondylitis or in good health (not recorded which).

The chain has TRBV6-1 and TRBJ2-7; D unresolved. Germline CDR1 reads MNHNS; CDR2 reads SASEGT. CDR3 size: 14 residues. V gave up 7 bases and J gave up 0 bases, with 13 bases separating them. The CDR3 DNA sequence: TGTGCCAGCACCCAAATTGGCAGCTCCTACGAGCAGTACTTC. It yields the protein CASTQIGSSYEQYF.

This clonotype was picked up a small number of times. CDR3 nucleotides: TGTGCCAGCAGTGAAGGGGGCGCGGGGGTAATACAAGAGACCCAGTACTTC. This gives the protein CASSEGGAGVIQETQYF. This chain joins TRBV2 and TRBJ2-5, with 7 bases fitting TRBD2. CDR3 size: 17 residues. V was pared by 1 base and J by 2 bases, with 10 bases of the junction left unmatched. Germline V gene lookup returns CDR1 SNHLY and CDR2 FYNNEI.

This clonotype was counted many times. V gene TRBV12-3 or TRBV12-4 combines with J gene TRBJ2-2, with D uncertain. V was trimmed by 2 bases and J by 6 bases, leaving 4 bases between them. This CDR3 spans 12 amino acids. The CDR3 bases are TGTGCCAGCAGTTTAAGACCCGGGGAGCTGTTTTTT. It yields the protein CASSLRPGELFF.

This chain connects TRBV30 to TRBJ2-2, with D possibly being TRBD2 (5 bases). The CDR3 consists of 15 residues. Germline V gene lookup returns CDR1 GTSNPN and CDR2 SVGIG (reference sequence). V lost 0 bases and J 4 bases, leaving 12 bases between the germline ends. This CDR3 reads CAWSVREEGTGELFF. As DNA, the CDR3 is TGTGCCTGGAGTGTTCGGGAAGAGGGCACCGGGGAGCTGTTTTTT.

The table lists this clonotype with a few counts. This chain links TRBV12-3 or TRBV12-4 with TRBJ2-7; possible D gene TRBD1, 6 bases. Trimming shortened V by 6 bases and J by 5 bases, and 11 bases separated the two germline ends. This CDR3 is 12 amino acids long. CDR3 loop: CASRPTGNEQYF. The CDR3 DNA reads TGTGCCAGCAGACCTACAGGGAACGAGCAGTACTTC.

The rearrangement joins TRBV25-1 to TRBJ2-2; D possibly corresponds to TRBD2 (6 bases). The germline V gene has CDR1 MGHDK and CDR2 SYGVNS. This CDR3 region has 15 residues. The V and J ends lost 3 bases and 5 bases respectively, with 13 bases between them. Here the CDR3 DNA reads TGTGCCAGCAGTGAGGAGGGCTGGAGGACCGGGGAGCTGTTTTTT. Protein sequence: CASSEEGWRTGELFF. Supplemented by reference TRBV25-1 and TRBJ2-2, the full variable domain reads EADIYQTPRYLVIGTGKKITLECSQTMGHDKMYWYQQDPGMELHLIHYSYGVNSTEKGDLSSESTVSRIRTEHFPLTLESARPSHTSQYLCASSEEGWRTGELFFGEGSRLTVL.

Only a few counts were recorded for this clonotype. The genes are TRBV7-9 and TRBJ2-2; D might be TRBD1 or TRBD2, each matching 6 bases. CDR3 length equals 16 residues. The germline V gene encodes CDR1 SEHNR and CDR2 FQNEAQ (reference sequence). Trimming removed 5 bases from V and 0 bases from J, with 13 bases in between. CDR3 nucleotide sequence: TGTGCCAGCAGCCAAGGGGGACTCACGAACACCGGGGAGCTGTTTTTT. As protein: CASSQGGLTNTGELFF.

This clonotype was counted only a few times. This chain links TRBV4-3 with TRBJ2-7; D unresolved. Germline V gives CDR1 LGHNA, CDR2 YSLEER. The germline V and J ends were trimmed by 0 bases and 4 bases, with 7 bases remaining between them. The CDR3 sequence is 13 residues long. The CDR3 region is CASSQERSYEQYF. CDR3 nucleotide sequence: TGCGCCAGCAGCCAAGAACGATCGTACGAGCAGTACTTC.